Included here is one TCR beta chain sequence, with context. This sample is part of a study of blood T cell repertoires in COVID-19. Study members were between about 18 and 100 years old and lived in 24 US regions. The CDR3 spans 12 residues. V shed 10 bases and J shed 2 bases, with 12 bases lying between them. CDR1 and CDR2 from the germline V gene are LNHDA and SQIVND (reference sequence). TCRdb's copy holds only in-frame clones and misses some; the assay was immunoSEQ multiplex PCR. The data hold 200,000 to 250,000 clones, with 86% observed a single time. The chain employs TRBV19 and TRBJ2-7, with D possibly being TRBD2 (6 bases). This receptor was taken from a man aged 35 to 55 who had recovered from COVID-19. Sequenced: PBMCs or T cells enriched from blood (not recorded which). CDR3 in amino acids: CATQGTPYEQYF. The CDR3, as DNA: TGTGCCACACAAGGGACTCCCTACGAGCAGTACTTC. Full variable domain (remainder filled in from reference TRBV19 and TRBJ2-7): DGGITQSPKYLFRKEGQNVTLSCEQNLNHDAMYWYRQDPGQGLRLIYYSQIVNDFQKGDIAEGYSVSREKKESFPLTVTSAQKNPTAFYLCATQGTPYEQYFGPGTRLTVT.